This record covers a single TCR beta chain. Here immunoSEQ multiplex PCR was the method, and the copy in TCRdb shows in-frame clones only, minus some. The sample holds tens of thousands of clones; under 85% are singletons and the top ten take 25% to 30%. This sample stems from a study of blood T cell repertoires in COVID-19. This clonotype was sampled from an elderly woman with acute or convalescent COVID-19. The specimen was peripheral blood.

In DNA, the CDR3 is TGTGCCAGCTCATCTACCCAGGGGGCGGATTCACCCCTCCACTTT. Protein sequence: CASSSTQGADSPLHF. The chain is built from TRBV18 and TRBJ1-6, with 8 bases matching TRBD1. The germline CDR1 and CDR2 sequences are KGHSH and LQKENI. This CDR3 is built from 15 residues. Losses at the gene ends were 5 bases for V and 8 bases for J; bases not matched to a gene: 8.